This TCR beta chain was identified during a study of shared clonotypes between healthy human individuals. Study results and caveats: In contrast to clonotypes shared by all four donors, non-shared clonotypes had lower generation probabilities.

Naive CD8 cells comprised CD45RO-negative, CCR7-positively selected cells, excluding terminally differentiated effector memory CD45RA+ cells. The repertoire was sequenced with immunoSEQ multiplex PCR; TCRdb's copy has only in-frame clones and lacks some. The sample records about 2 million clones, roughly 94% being singletons. This CDR3 has 13 residues. V was cut by 1 base and J by 3 bases, with 7 bases left in between. Germline loops: CDR1 SGHTA, CDR2 FQGNSA. Details on this clone: Its target is not known.

This receptor was obtained from a man between 18 and 35 years old in good health. Sequenced material: naive CD8+ T cells sorted from blood. The V and J genes are TRBV7-2 and TRBJ2-7, with D maybe TRBD2 (6 bases). CDR3 in DNA: TGTGCCAGCAGCTTAGGGGACTTCTACGAGCAGTACTTC. Its protein product is CASSLGDFYEQYF.